A single sample is the source of the 5 T cell receptor beta chains below, sequenced in a study of naive and memory T cell subsets. An oligonucleotide containing a UMI was ligated to the 3' end of TCR cDNA. Amplification of ligated cDNA took four PCR rounds with SP2 and nested alpha and beta constant primers. Using its own MiXCR run on the 5' RACE reads, TCRdb lists one record per CDR3 protein. The sample includes about 48,000 distinct CDR3 sequences, approximately 4.8% of them seen just once. The receptors were sampled from a female donor in good health.

This clonotype has at least ten counts. V gene TRBV7-2 combines with J gene TRBJ2-2; D is perhaps TRBD2 (5 bases). In germline, CDR1 is SGHTA, CDR2 FQGNSA. The CDR3 covers 15 residues. V dropped 3 bases and J dropped 2 bases, with 10 bases sitting between them. The CDR3 sequence is CASSFGGANTGELFF. CDR3 DNA: TGTGCCAGCAGCTTTGGAGGAGCTAACACCGGGGAGCTGTTTTTT.

As for this clonotype: Given a much more abundant clone one base away, this may be a read error. The chain uses TRBV29-1 and TRBJ2-1, with 11 bases that match TRBD2. CDR1 and CDR2 (germline): SQVTM, ANQGSEA. CDR3 length: 13 residues. For the CDR3, the DNA is TGCAGCGTTTCTAGCGGGGGGTACAATAAGCAGTTCTTC. This gives the protein CSVSSGGYNKQFF.

Many counts were recorded for this clonotype. This chain connects TRBV28 to TRBJ1-3; D is unclear. This CDR3 has 16 residues. CDR1 and CDR2 (germline): MDHEN, SYDVKM. V was clipped by 3 bases and J by 3 bases, with 15 bases between them. The CDR3 DNA is TGTGCCAGCAGTTTCGCCGCGGTAGGTGGTGGAAACACCATATATTTT. As protein: CASSFAAVGGGNTIYF.

There are many counts of this clonotype. The chain has TRBV28 and TRBJ1-4, with TRBD1 matching over 7 bases. The CDR3 consists of 15 residues. V dropped 6 bases and J dropped 13; count of bases not matched to a gene: 17. Germline CDR1 reads MDHEN; CDR2 reads SYDVKM. In DNA form, the CDR3 reads TGTGCCAGCAGACTGGGGACAGCTGGGCTTGAGAGACTGTTTTTT. Protein product: CASRLGTAGLERLFF.

This clonotype was found many times. V and J are TRBV11-3 and TRBJ2-1; unclear D gene. CDR1 and CDR2 (germline): SGHNT, YENEEA. The CDR3 runs 12 residues. V was clipped by 2 bases and J by 1 base, with 0 bases between them. CDR3 sequence reads: CASSLSYNEQFF. CDR3 nucleotides: TGTGCCAGCAGCTTATCCTACAATGAGCAGTTCTTC. Supplemented by reference TRBV11-3 and TRBJ2-1, the full variable domain reads EAGVVQSPRYKIIEKKQPVAFWCNPISGHNTLYWYLQNLGQGPELLIRYENEEAVDDSQLPKDRFSAERLKGVDSTLKIQPAELGDSAVYLCASSLSYNEQFFGPGTRLTVL.